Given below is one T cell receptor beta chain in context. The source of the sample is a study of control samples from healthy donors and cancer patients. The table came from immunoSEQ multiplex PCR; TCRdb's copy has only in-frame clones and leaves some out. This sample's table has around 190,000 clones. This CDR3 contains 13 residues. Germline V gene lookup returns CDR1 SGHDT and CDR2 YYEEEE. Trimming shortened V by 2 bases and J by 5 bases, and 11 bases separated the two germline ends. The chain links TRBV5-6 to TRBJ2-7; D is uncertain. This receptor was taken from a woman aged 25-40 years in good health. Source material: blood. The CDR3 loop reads CASSLLKGNEQYF. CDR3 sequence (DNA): TGTGCCAGCAGCTTACTAAAAGGGAACGAGCAGTACTTC.